This TCR beta chain is from a study of CD8 T cells in ankylosing spondylitis. TCRdb reprocessed the 5' RACE reads via MiXCR and lists one record per CDR3 protein. Of 150,000 to 200,000 distinct CDR3 sequences in the sample, more than 9% are singletons; the top ten hold roughly 28%. The ends were cut back, 0 bases at V and 5 bases at J, with 17 bases in the middle. Germline V lookup: CDR1 SGHRS, CDR2 YFSETQ. The CDR3 runs to 16 residues. The study, taken as a whole, reports: The study looked at matched synovial fluid samples from ankylosing spondylitis patients. Disease-linked clones were reported to be significantly enriched there.

This clonotype was counted at least ten times. Its matching antigen is unknown. The origin of this receptor is a male donor with ankylosing spondylitis or in good health (not recorded which). The chain combines TRBV5-1 with TRBJ2-5, with a tentative D call TRBD2 (5 bases). Specimen: blood, either unsorted or a sorted T cell fraction (not recorded which). This chain's CDR3 is CASSLAGRTTGETQYF. CDR3 coding DNA: TGCGCCAGCAGCTTGGCCGGACGAACGACGGGGGAGACCCAGTACTTC.